The entry that follows covers one T cell receptor beta chain sequence. This clone's antigen is unknown. Per the germline V gene, SNHLY is the CDR1 and FYNNEI is the CDR2. The CDR3 goes from the cysteine to the phenylalanine over 15 residues. No DNA appears here. These data come from a study of T cells in severe cutaneous drug reactions (dated by TCRdb to the late 2010s). Study-level background: Recruitment took place between about 2010 and 2019, drawing patients from Taiwan, Thailand and a European registry network. Only patients with a probable or definite SJS/TEN or DRESS diagnosis by RegiSCAR criteria were enrolled. The libraries were made with iRepertoire multiplex PCR, and the authors referred to a comparison in which iRepertoire and 5' RACE methods, with or without UMI, captured abundant clonotypes to a similar degree. The culprit drug was assigned using the Naranjo algorithm and the ALDEN drug causality algorithm. Biological samples, such as blister fluids/cells and PBMC, were collected from patients during the acute or recovery stage. The study paired bulk TCR sequencing with single-cell sequencing, quantitative PCR validation, functional assays and transgenic mouse experiments. The full study reports these points: The authors stated that further study is still needed to find out whether the public TCR applies more generally to SJS/TEN caused by other drugs. A public TCRbeta CDR3, present at a mean of 13.57% in all seven CBZ-SJS/TEN blister samples, was undetectable or scarce in PBMC from tolerant controls and healthy donors. A strong increase in TRBV12-4 usage was observed in CBZ-SJS/TEN patients, with averages of about 32% in blister cells and approximately 4.6% in PBMC.

Library preparation used the iRepertoire multiplex PCR system with TCR subtype-specific primers for both bulk and single-cell sequencing. Multiplex PCR with primers aimed at the V, D and J gene regions produced the bulk TCR beta libraries. Bulk TCR library preparation used roughly 95-550 ng of RNA per sample as input. Bulk TCR beta amplicons were sequenced on an Illumina MiSeq. Per the original workflow: Sample misassignments and low-quality sequencing reads were removed through quality control steps. The CDR3 was defined as the amino acids lying between the Y[YFLI]C motif of the V gene and the [FW]GXGT motif of the J segment. The IMGT database was followed for TRBV and TRBJ gene assignments and CDR3 clonotypes. Per-sample TRBV expression was normalized to the mean of the same gene in PBMC from under 50 healthy donors. The reads went through TCRdb reprocessing, and each CDR3 protein sequence gets one entry with no DNA. V and J calls and clone size were set by TCRdb, not the authors. In this sample's table one finds thousands of distinct CDR3 sequences. The top ten clones comprise around 26% of the sample.

Sequenced donors were patients with carbamazepine-induced Stevens-Johnson syndrome or toxic epidermal necrolysis (CBZ-SJS/TEN). To search for drug-specific clonotypes, the T cell receptor repertoires of patients with drug-induced severe cutaneous adverse reactions were profiled by next-generation sequencing. The RNA source was either peripheral blood mononuclear cells or blister cells from skin lesions. The material sequenced was cells from a skin blister. The cell subset or site label of this sample denotes: unsorted cells from skin lesion blisters. Recombination linked TRBV2 to TRBJ1-2; TCRdb's D call, TRBD1, is unchecked because there is no DNA. The clonotype originates from a human donor with a severe cutaneous adverse drug reaction. CDR3 region: CASSEMGRGNYGYTF.